The 10 T cell receptor beta chains given below trace back to one sample, sequenced in a study of response to subunit inactivated influenza vaccine (dated 2018 in TCRdb). Libraries were constructed by RT-PCR. Sequencing was carried out with an Illumina HiSeq 2500. In-frame beta chains were kept once TCRdb had trimmed the public reads at Q25 with fastp and called clones with MiXCR. Each entry merges the rows of one CDR3 protein and shows their most common DNA and genes. A total of about 780,000 distinct CDR3 sequences appear in this sample, around a sixth of them only once. Around 9.9% of the sample belongs to the ten largest clones. The sample in question was PBMCs from blood, obtained roughly 5 days after vaccination. These receptors originate from a man in his fifties who received an inactivated influenza vaccine. Donor details come from another sample of the same person, matched by shared clones.

The chain has TRBV28 and TRBJ2-7; unclear D gene. The V gene's germline CDR1 is MDHEN and CDR2 SYDVKM. CDR3 size: 14 residues. V shed 4 bases and J shed 2 bases, with 12 bases lying between them. The CDR3 nucleotides are TGTGCCAGCAGTTCGACTCGAATTCCCTACGAGCAGTACTTC. Amino acid sequence: CASSSTRIPYEQYF.

The chain employs TRBV4-2 and TRBJ1-4; no firm D call. V was cut by 5 bases and J by 2 bases, with 12 bases left in between. This CDR3 is built from 15 residues. The germline V gene encodes CDR1 LGHNA and CDR2 YNFKEQ. The CDR3: CASSKPGRTNEKLFF. As DNA, the CDR3 is TGTGCCAGCAGCAAGCCCGGGCGGACTAATGAAAAACTGTTTTTT.

This chain connects TRBV2 to TRBJ1-5; D ambiguous. CDR1 and CDR2 from the germline V gene are SNHLY and FYNNEI. The CDR3 is made up of 14 amino acids. With 4 bases removed from V and 1 base from J, the gap between germline ends came to 8 bases. The CDR3 DNA is TGTGCCAGCAGTGTTGGGAAGAGCAATCAGCCCCAGCATTTT. It codes for CASSVGKSNQPQHF.

This clonotype was counted many times. The chain has TRBV5-1 and TRBJ1-6; 10 nucleotides line up with TRBD1. J gave up 8 bases and V 2 bases, and 1 base lay outside the gene matches. The germline V gene has CDR1 SGHRS and CDR2 YFSETQ. The CDR3 runs 14 residues. CDR3 sequence: CASSFGTGDSPLHF. The CDR3 region has the DNA TGCGCCAGCAGCTTCGGGACAGGGGATTCACCCCTCCACTTT. The entire variable domain, with the rest obtained from reference TRBV5-1 and TRBJ1-6, is as follows: KAGVTQTPRYLIKTRGQQVTLSCSPISGHRSVSWYQQTPGQGLQFLFEYFSETQRNKGNFPGRFSGRQFSNSRSEMNVSTLELGDSALYLCASSFGTGDSPLHFGNGTRLTVT.

This clonotype was detected only a few times. J is TRBJ2-1 and V is TRBV7-9, with a possible D match to TRBD2 (7 bases). CDR1 and CDR2 from the germline V gene are SEHNR and FQNEAQ (reference sequence). V lost 7 bases and J 6 bases, leaving 16 bases between the germline ends. CDR3 length: 14 amino acids. The CDR3 DNA reads as TGTGCCAGCAAGGGGGACTACCCTGCCAATGAGCAGTTCTTC. Protein product: CASKGDYPANEQFF.

In its sample, this clonotype was seen once. The V and J genes are TRBV18 and TRBJ1-1; D remains ambiguous. The germline V gene has CDR1 KGHSH and CDR2 LQKENI. This CDR3 region has 13 residues. The V end was cut by 8 bases, the J end by 2 bases, with 12 bases between. CDR3 sequence: CASARIHNTEAFF. Written as DNA, the CDR3 is TGTGCCAGCGCACGGATACACAACACTGAAGCTTTCTTT.

The table lists this clonotype with a few counts. The genes are TRBV20-1 and TRBJ2-7, with a weak D call TRBD2 (6 bases). Trimming shortened V by 3 bases and J by 4 bases, and 16 bases separated the two germline ends. CDR3 size: 14 residues. Germline assignment: CDR1 DFQATT and CDR2 SNEGSKA (reference sequence). CDR3 in amino acids: CSARKGTAAYEQYF. CDR3 sequence (DNA): TGCAGTGCTAGGAAGGGGACTGCCGCGTACGAGCAGTACTTC.

This clonotype came up a few times. The chain employs TRBV5-1 and TRBJ2-7; D not certain. Trimming stripped 3 bases from V and 2 bases from J, with 9 bases between. This CDR3 region has 13 residues. Germline CDR1 and CDR2: SGHRS and YFSETQ. The CDR3 sequence: CASSSDSPYEQYF. The CDR3 region has the DNA TGCGCCAGCAGCTCTGATAGTCCCTACGAGCAGTACTTC.

This rearrangement joins TRBV11-2 to TRBJ2-7; the D gene is possibly TRBD1 (6 bases). The ends were cut back, 5 bases at V and 6 bases at J, with 17 bases in the middle. CDR1 and CDR2 (germline): SGHAT, FQNNGV. The CDR3 runs 14 residues. The CDR3 DNA is TGTGCCAGCAGCATAGGGACACTACCTAGCGAGCAGTACTTC. Translated: CASSIGTLPSEQYF.

The chain employs TRBV7-2 and TRBJ2-3; either TRBD1 or TRBD2 may fit D (5 bases each). The CDR3 extends over 16 amino acids. V lost 3 bases to trimming and J lost 2 bases, with 15 bases between them. Germline loops: CDR1 SGHTA, CDR2 FQGNSA. CDR3 sequence reads: CASSFRDGITTDTQYF. Written as DNA, the CDR3 is TGTGCCAGCAGCTTTAGGGACGGTATTACCACAGATACGCAGTATTTT.